This is a list of T cell receptor beta chains from one sample in a study of cytomegalovirus exposure and HLA in healthy donors. TCRdb keeps only in-frame clones here, not all; method: immunoSEQ multiplex PCR. This repertoire shows 100,000 or so clones, about 85% found once; its top ten account for more than 20%. Input material: PBMCs. The origin of the receptors is a man in his late teens or twenties in good health and CMV-seropositive. The CDR3 runs from the conserved cysteine through the conserved F or W. The D gene is left open where the match is weak. The size field is filled for only some rows; it gives once, few, many or a size class.

V	size	J	D	DNA	CDR3
TRBV9	.	TRBJ1-2	.	TGTGCCAGCAGCCCCGGGACATCCTATGGCTACACCTTC	CASSPGTSYGYTF
TRBV5-1	.	TRBJ2-3	.	TGCGCCAGCAGCTTGGAAGAGGTGCACACAGATACGCAGTATTTT	CASSLEEVHTDTQYF
TRBV5-1	.	TRBJ2-2	TRBD1	TGCGCCAGCAGCTCTCCTGACAGGGAAAGGGGCGGGGAGCTGTTTTTT	CASSSPDRERGGELFF
TRBV4-1	.	TRBJ2-5	TRBD2	TGCGCCAGCAGCCAACTTGAGGGAGGGCAAGAGACCCAGTACTTC	CASSQLEGGQETQYF
TRBV4-1	.	TRBJ1-5	TRBD1	TGCGCCAGCAGCCAAGAAAGGCCAGGGGGTCTATTGAGCAATCAGCCCCAGCATTTT	CASSQERPGGLLSNQPQHF
TRBV29-1	.	TRBJ1-1	.	TGCAGCGTTAAGATGACAGTAACGACTGAAGCTTTCTTT	CSVKMTVTTEAFF
TRBV9	.	TRBJ2-3	.	TGTGCCAGCAGCGTGCTAGTGACAGATACGCAGTATTTT	CASSVLVTDTQYF
TRBV28	.	TRBJ2-3	TRBD2	TGTGCCAGCAGTTTGGCTGCGGGAGTAGGGGATACGCAGTATTTT	CASSLAAGVGDTQYF
TRBV19	.	TRBJ2-2	.	TGTGCCAGTAGTATAGAGGGGGGGGCAGGGTCGGGGGCCGGGGAGCTGTTTTTT	CASSIEGGAGSGAGELFF
TRBV15	.	TRBJ1-2	.	TGTGCCACCAAAGGGGCGGTCGGTCTATACTATGGCTACACCTTC	CATKGAVGLYYGYTF
TRBV6-6	.	TRBJ2-3	.	TGTGCCAGCGGATCCTGGGGGGCAGATACGCAGTATTTT	CASGSWGADTQYF
TRBV11-3	.	TRBJ2-5	.	TGTGCCAGCAGCCCCGGGACTTTCCCCCTGGAGGAGACCCAGTACTTC	CASSPGTFPLEETQYF
TRBV4-2	.	TRBJ2-3	TRBD1	TGTGCCAGCAGCCCCGGGACAGGGGGGAGGTCAGATACGCAGTATTTT	CASSPGTGGRSDTQYF
TRBV18	.	TRBJ2-5	.	TGTGCCAGCTCACCCGGGACTGAAGAGACCCAGTACTTC	CASSPGTEETQYF
TRBV11-3	.	TRBJ1-1	.	TGTGCCAGCAGCCCGGACAGCCCTACTGAAGCTTTCTTT	CASSPDSPTEAFF
TRBV19	.	TRBJ1-5	.	TGTGCCAGTAGTACCCCCGCGTGGGGGGGGACTAATCAGCCCCAGCATTTT	CASSTPAWGGTNQPQHF
TRBV6-4	.	TRBJ2-1	.	TGTGCCAGCAGTGACTCGGCGACAAATGAGCAGTTCTTC	CASSDSATNEQFF
TRBV10-3	.	TRBJ1-1	.	TGTGCCATCAGGACAAGTGGAGGGTTGAACACTGAAGCTTTCTTT	CAIRTSGGLNTEAFF
TRBV6-4	.	TRBJ2-1	.	TGTGCCAGCAGTGCCACCCTAAACAATGAGCAGTTCTTC	CASSATLNNEQFF
TRBV5-1	.	TRBJ2-7	.	TGCGCCAGCAGCTTGGGACCACGGGGACTGGCCTACGAGCAGTACTTC	CASSLGPRGLAYEQYF
TRBV18	.	TRBJ2-1	TRBD1	TGTGCCAGCTCACCCATTGAGGGACAGGGCTACAATGAGCAGTTCTTC	CASSPIEGQGYNEQFF
TRBV9	.	TRBJ2-1	TRBD2	TGTGCCAGCAATCCTAGCGGGAGGGGCAATGAGCAGTTCTTC	CASNPSGRGNEQFF
TRBV7-2	.	TRBJ2-3	.	TGTGCCAGCAGCTTACAGGGCAGTCCCACGGATACGCAGTATTTT	CASSLQGSPTDTQYF
TRBV7-3	.	TRBJ2-3	.	TGTGCCAGCAGCTTAACGTTCCCCGGAGATACGCAGTATTTT	CASSLTFPGDTQYF
TRBV6-5	.	TRBJ2-5	.	TGTGCCAGCAGCCCGTACCAAGAGACCCAGTACTTC	CASSPYQETQYF
TRBV29-1	.	TRBJ2-1	.	TGCAGCGTACAGGACGTACTTATGTACAATGAGCAGTTCTTC	CSVQDVLMYNEQFF
TRBV5-1	.	TRBJ2-7	TRBD1	TGCGCCAGCAGCCGAGGACAGGGGTCCTACGAGCAGTACTTC	CASSRGQGSYEQYF
TRBV9	.	TRBJ1-1	TRBD1	TGTGCCAGCAGCGTAGCTGACAGGGGTTCGGCTTTCTTT	CASSVADRGSAFF
TRBV6-4	.	TRBJ2-7	TRBD2	TGTGCCAGCAGTAAAAAGTCGGGACTAGCTACCTACGAGCAGTACTTC	CASSKKSGLATYEQYF
TRBV6-6	.	TRBJ1-5	.	TGTGCCAGCAGTTACAGCAGGGTGAGCAATCAGCCCCAGCATTTT	CASSYSRVSNQPQHF
TRBV19	few	TRBJ1-5	.	TGTGCCAGTAGTATTGGAAAGGACAGAGGATATCAGCCCCAGCATTTT	CASSIGKDRGYQPQHF
TRBV28	.	TRBJ2-3	.	TGTGCCAGCAGTACAGCCCGGGCCTCGAAGGGAGACACAGATACGCAGTATTTT	CASSTARASKGDTDTQYF
TRBV19	.	TRBJ2-1	TRBD2	TGTGCCGCTTCCCGCCGGCTAGCGGACCACAATGAGCAGTTCTTC	CAASRRLADHNEQFF
TRBV7-9	.	TRBJ1-4	TRBD1	TGTGCCAGCAGCTTAGCGTTCGGACAGGGTGGTGAAAAACTGTTTTTT	CASSLAFGQGGEKLFF
TRBV28	.	TRBJ2-1	TRBD2	TGTGCCAGCAGTACGGGACTAGCGAGCGTCTCCTACAATGAGCAGTTCTTC	CASSTGLASVSYNEQFF
TRBV5-4	.	TRBJ1-2	.	TGTGCCAGCAGTCTACCAGGGGCCTATGGCTACACCTTC	CASSLPGAYGYTF
TRBV30	.	TRBJ2-2	.	TGTGCCTGGAGTGTAAGAGGGGGACCCGGGGAGCTGTTTTTT	CAWSVRGGPGELFF
TRBV7-3	.	TRBJ2-3	.	TGTGCCAGCAGCCTATCAGGACTGCCCGATACGCAGTATTTT	CASSLSGLPDTQYF
TRBV19	.	TRBJ2-4	TRBD1	TGTGCCAGTAGTATGACAGGGGGCAAAAACATTCAGTACTTC	CASSMTGGKNIQYF
TRBV7-2	.	TRBJ1-1	.	TGTGCCAGCAGCCCCCGACCGACAGCGATTGAAGCTTTCTTT	CASSPRPTAIEAFF
TRBV27	.	TRBJ2-2	.	TGTGCCAGCACCTTCAGCGCGAACACCGGGGAGCTGTTTTTT	CASTFSANTGELFF
TRBV4-1	.	TRBJ2-7	TRBD2	TGCGCCAGCAGCCAAAAAGCGGGAGGCTCCTACGAGCAGTACTTC	CASSQKAGGSYEQYF
TRBV6-4	.	TRBJ2-6	.	TGTGCCAGCAGCGCAGGGGACTCTGGGGCCAACGTCCTGACTTTC	CASSAGDSGANVLTF
TRBV5-4	.	TRBJ1-1	TRBD1	TGTGCCAGCAGCTACGGGAGGGACAGGGGAAAGGCTTTCTTT	CASSYGRDRGKAFF
TRBV27	.	TRBJ2-7	.	TGTGCCAGCAGTTCTTATAGACAGAACGAGCAGTACTTC	CASSSYRQNEQYF
TRBV7-9	few	TRBJ1-2	.	TGTGCCAGCGAGAGGGTAGTGCCTGATGGCTACACCTTC	CASERVVPDGYTF
TRBV6-1	.	TRBJ1-1	.	TGTGCCAGCAGTGACCCCGGGACAACCCTTGAAGCTTTCTTT	CASSDPGTTLEAFF
TRBV2	.	TRBJ2-2	TRBD1	TGTGCCAGAAAAGGACAGGGTCGCGGGGAGCTGTTTTTT	CARKGQGRGELFF
TRBV10-2	.	TRBJ1-2	.	TGCGCCAGCCTAGACAGGCCGGCTAACTATGGCTACACCTTC	CASLDRPANYGYTF
TRBV27	.	TRBJ1-1	TRBD1	TGTGCCACCAGGGGGACAGGAGGGACTGAAGCTTTCTTT	CATRGTGGTEAFF
TRBV13	.	TRBJ2-5	.	TGTGCCAGCAGCGGAGAGACGGACTGGTACCAAGAGACCCAGTACTTC	CASSGETDWYQETQYF
TRBV5-4	.	TRBJ2-5	.	TGTGCCAGCAGCTTGCAAGGGGGCCAAGAGACCCAGTACTTC	CASSLQGGQETQYF
TRBV5-1	.	TRBJ2-3	.	TGCGCCAGCAGCTTGGGATTCGGGTCAGGCACAGATACGCAGTATTTT	CASSLGFGSGTDTQYF
TRBV5-4	.	TRBJ2-4	TRBD1	TGTGCCAGCAGCGGGACAGGGCAGGACCCGTACTTC	CASSGTGQDPYF
TRBV18	few	TRBJ1-1	TRBD1	TGTGCCAGCTCACGGACAGGTGGAAACACTGAAGCTTTCTTT	CASSRTGGNTEAFF